A selection of T cell receptor beta chains follows, all from one sample in a study of blood T cell repertoires in COVID-19. Generated by immunoSEQ multiplex PCR, the TCRdb table keeps only in-frame clones and is missing some. Altogether over 65,000 clones are present, 80% to 90% being singletons, with the ten largest covering roughly 9.2%. The sequencing input was peripheral blood. The receptors derive from a human donor in a cohort sampled during active COVID-19. Each CDR3 is given without its conserved first and last residue.

TRBV4-1	TRBJ2-1	ASSPLTYNEQF
TRBV19	TRBJ1-1	ASSFAGSRVTEAF
TRBV6-9	TRBJ2-5	ASKPSGGSRRETQY
TRBV19	TRBJ1-2	ASSTGSGYGYT
TRBV2	TRBJ2-3	ASAEREGLLDTQY
TRBV12-3/TRBV12-4	TRBJ1-1	ASSLGLNTEAF
TRBV11-3	TRBJ2-7	ASGCAGTGREQY
TRBV6-5	TRBJ1-6	ASSQQGSPPLH
TRBV19	TRBJ2-3	ASSSGGASDTQY
TRBV6-1	TRBJ2-5	ASSEMRGRGETQY
TRBV19	TRBJ1-3	ASIPQSGNTIY
TRBV18	TRBJ1-3	ASSQGQGPGNTIY
TRBV2	TRBJ1-4	ASSDQRYVRTNEKLF
TRBV24-1	TRBJ2-1	ATILKGVEDLLNEQF
TRBV19	TRBJ1-1	ASTSGTGGMNTEAF
TRBV7-2	TRBJ1-1	ASSLGQAPVRDTEAF
TRBV5-1	TRBJ2-3	ASSNLRTGKTDTQY
TRBV10-3	TRBJ2-5	AISDRGETQY